One and the same sample provided the 27 T cell receptor beta chains below, sequenced in a study of blood T cell repertoires in COVID-19. Clones were sequenced by immunoSEQ multiplex PCR, and TCRdb holds only the in-frame ones, with some missing. The data show 59,000 or so clones, about 70% seen once. Sequenced: peripheral blood. Every receptor here comes from a woman in her forties or fifties with active or convalescent COVID-19.

The V and J genes are TRBV2 and TRBJ2-1, with D unresolved. Trimming stripped 4 bases from V and 5 bases from J, with 3 bases between. Germline V gene data show CDR1 as SNHLY and CDR2 as FYNNEI. CDR3 length equals 11 residues. In DNA, the CDR3 is TGTGCCAGCAGTGGAGACAATGAGCAGTTCTTC. Its translation: CASSGDNEQFF.

This chain joins TRBV25-1 and TRBJ1-6; tentative D call: TRBD1 (5 bases). CDR1 and CDR2 (germline): MGHDK, SYGVNS. CDR3 size: 13 residues. V lost 6 bases and J lost 7, with 10 bases in between. The CDR3 protein is CASRSQANSPLHF. The CDR3 nucleotides are TGTGCCAGCAGATCACAGGCAAATTCACCCCTCCACTTT. Combining the CDR3 with reference TRBV25-1 and TRBJ1-6 gives the whole variable domain EADIYQTPRYLVIGTGKKITLECSQTMGHDKMYWYQQDPGMELHLIHYSYGVNSTEKGDLSSESTVSRIRTEHFPLTLESARPSHTSQYLCASRSQANSPLHFGNGTRLTVT.

The chain employs TRBV5-1 and TRBJ2-3, with 9 bases lining up with TRBD2. CDR1 and CDR2 (germline): SGHRS, YFSETQ. The V gene end was trimmed by 0 bases and the J gene end by 4 bases; junction bases not matched to a gene: 12. CDR3 length: 18 amino acids. This CDR3 is CASSLASGLARGADTQYF. The CDR3 bases are TGCGCCAGCAGCTTGGCCTCAGGACTAGCGCGTGGCGCAGATACGCAGTATTTT.

The gene calls are TRBV11-2 and TRBJ2-1; TRBD2 agrees at 10 bases. V dropped 5 bases and J dropped 4; count of bases not matched to a gene: 8. This CDR3 contains 16 residues. Germline V gene lookup returns CDR1 SGHAT and CDR2 FQNNGV. CDR3 sequence (DNA): TGTGCCAGCAGCCCTAATAGCGGGAGGAGATACAATGAGCAGTTCTTC. Amino acid sequence: CASSPNSGRRYNEQFF.

This clone showed up just a few times. The chain employs TRBV10-3 and TRBJ2-7; D is ambiguous. This CDR3 is built from 15 residues. Per germline, CDR1 ENHRY and CDR2 SYGVKD. Trimming cost V 0 bases and J 0 bases, with 9 bases left between them. The CDR3 DNA reads as TGTGCCATCAGTGAGTCGGAAGCGACCTCCTACGAGCAGTACTTC. It translates to CAISESEATSYEQYF.

This chain connects TRBV7-8 to TRBJ2-1; 13 bases are shared with TRBD2. The CDR3 contains 16 residues. V dropped 5 bases and J dropped 7; count of bases not matched to a gene: 8. Germline CDR1 is SGHVS and CDR2 is FQNEAQ. CDR3 nucleotides: TGTGCCAGCAGCCTCGATCCGGGACTAGCGGGGAATGAGCAGTTCTTC. It encodes CASSLDPGLAGNEQFF.

The chain couples TRBV14 to TRBJ2-1; no firm D call. Deletions cut 2 bases from V and 6 bases from J, with 14 bases between. Germline CDR1 is SGHDN and CDR2 is FVKESK. The CDR3 is 15 amino acids. CDR3: CASSQTELNLNEQFF. CDR3 nucleotides: TGTGCCAGCAGCCAAACGGAGCTAAACCTCAATGAGCAGTTCTTC.

The chain links TRBV7-9 to TRBJ1-2, with 7 bases that match TRBD1. Trimming at V came to 4 bases and at J to 4 bases, leaving 12 bases not matched to a gene. CDR1 and CDR2 (germline): SEHNR, FQNEAQ (reference sequence). The CDR3 consists of 16 residues. CDR3 in DNA: TGTGCCAGCAGCTCCCCCGGAGGGGGCGGAAGCTATGGCTACACCTTC. Translating it yields CASSSPGGGGSYGYTF. Drawing the rest from reference TRBV7-9 and TRBJ1-2, the complete variable domain is DTGVSQNPRHKITKRGQNVTFRCDPISEHNRLYWYRQTLGQGPEFLTYFQNEAQLEKSRLLSDRFSAERPKGSFSTLEIQRTEQGDSAMYLCASSSPGGGGSYGYTFGSGTRLTVV.

The chain links TRBV7-9 to TRBJ1-6, with 9 bases fitting TRBD1. Losses at the gene ends were 4 bases for V and 9 bases for J; bases not matched to a gene: 10. Per germline, CDR1 SEHNR and CDR2 FQNEAQ (reference sequence). This CDR3 comprises 16 residues. This CDR3 reads CASSSSWGTGSSPLHF. CDR3 in DNA: TGTGCCAGCAGCTCATCTTGGGGGACAGGGAGTTCACCCCTCCACTTT.

The V call is TRBV11-1, the J call TRBJ2-1; TRBD2 matches at 8 bases. Germline V gives CDR1 SGHAT, CDR2 FQDESV (reference sequence). The CDR3 runs to 12 residues. Trimming took 6 bases from V and 10 from J; bases not matched to a gene: 5. The CDR3 sequence is CASRFPGGEQFF. For the CDR3, the DNA is TGTGCCAGCAGATTCCCGGGGGGGGAGCAGTTCTTC.

The genes are TRBV2 and TRBJ2-1, with TRBD2 matching over 8 bases. With V trimmed by 10 bases and J by 3 bases, 8 bases remained unmatched. The CDR3 covers 14 residues. The V gene's germline CDR1 is SNHLY and CDR2 FYNNEI. The CDR3 here is CATSGTSDYNEQFF. The CDR3, as DNA: TGTGCCACCTCCGGGACTAGTGACTACAATGAGCAGTTCTTC.

This clone was observed once. The chain carries TRBV7-8 and TRBJ2-1, with 7 bases aligning to TRBD2. The CDR3 covers 18 residues. Losses at the gene ends were 5 bases for V and 0 bases for J; bases not matched to a gene: 13. The germline CDR1 and CDR2 sequences are SGHVS and FQNEAQ. The CDR3 loop reads CASSPSSWGRVSYNEQFF. CDR3 coding DNA: TGTGCCAGCAGCCCTTCTAGCTGGGGGAGGGTCTCCTACAATGAGCAGTTCTTC. Drawing the rest from reference TRBV7-8 and TRBJ2-1, the complete variable domain is GAGVSQSPRYKVAKRGQDVALRCDPISGHVSLFWYQQALGQGPEFLTYFQNEAQLDKSGLPSDRFFAERPEGSVSTLKIQRTQQEDSAVYLCASSPSSWGRVSYNEQFFGPGTRLTVL.

This chain uses TRBV29-1 with TRBJ1-2; perhaps TRBD1 as D (5 bases). Germline CDR1 SQVTM, CDR2 ANQGSEA. V lost 2 bases and J lost 3, with 10 bases in between. There are 13 residues in the CDR3. CDR3 nucleotides: TGCAGCGTTGAAAAAGGGGCCGACTATGGCTACACCTTC. Translated: CSVEKGADYGYTF.

The count of this clone is one. J is TRBJ1-5 and V is TRBV5-1, with 8 positions matching TRBD1. Germline loops: CDR1 SGHRS, CDR2 YFSETQ. V dropped 0 bases and J dropped 7; count of bases not matched to a gene: 9. The CDR3 contains 16 residues. This CDR3 is CASSLAGPGGGQPQHF. The CDR3 DNA reads TGCGCCAGCAGCTTGGCGGGCCCAGGGGGCGGCCAGCCCCAGCATTTT.

The genes are TRBV18 and TRBJ2-1, with D perhaps TRBD1 (5 bases). Germline CDR1 reads KGHSH; CDR2 reads LQKENI. This CDR3 region has 15 residues. The ends were cut back, 1 base at V and 0 bases at J, with 7 bases in the middle. The CDR3 DNA follows: TGTGCCAGCTCACCACGACAGAGCTCCTACAATGAGCAGTTCTTC. Its protein product is CASSPRQSSYNEQFF.

J is TRBJ1-2 and V is TRBV7-9, with TRBD1 matching 9 bases. From germline, CDR1 is SEHNR and CDR2 FQNEAQ (reference sequence). The CDR3 consists of 17 residues. After removal of 5 bases from V and 4 bases from J, the junction contained 14 bases not matched to a gene. As DNA, the CDR3 is TGTGCCAGCAGCAAAACCGGGACAGGGAGTAGTAGCTATGGCTACACCTTC. Protein: CASSKTGTGSSSYGYTF.

This clone was recorded a few times. The rearrangement links TRBV11-1 to TRBJ2-5; D gene unclear. V gave up 3 bases and J gave up 2 bases, with 4 bases separating them. This CDR3 has 12 residues. Germline V lookup: CDR1 SGHAT, CDR2 FQDESV (reference sequence). The CDR3 bases are TGTGCCAGCAGCTTCGCGCAAGAGACCCAGTACTTC. This codes for CASSFAQETQYF. Variable domain in full (rest from reference TRBV11-1 and TRBJ2-5): EAEVAQSPRYKITEKSQAVAFWCDPISGHATLYWYRQILGQGPELLVQFQDESVVDDSQLPKDRFSAERLKGVDSTLKIQPAELGDSAMYLCASSFAQETQYFGPGTRLLVL.

V gene TRBV28 combines with J gene TRBJ2-5; TRBD2 matches 7 bases. Germline loops: CDR1 MDHEN, CDR2 SYDVKM. The CDR3 loop spans 15 amino acids. The V and J ends lost 6 bases and 2 bases, in that order; junction bases with no gene match: 9. CDR3 bases: TGTGCCAGCAGCCCACATGGGACTAAGCAAGAGACCCAGTACTTC. Translated: CASSPHGTKQETQYF.

The chain couples TRBV18 to TRBJ2-1, with 9 nucleotides matching TRBD2. Germline values: CDR1 KGHSH, CDR2 LQKENI. V shed 3 bases and J 5 bases; nucleotides not matched to a gene: 8. The CDR3 spans 16 residues. As DNA, the CDR3 is TGTGCCAGCTCACCGGGACGGGGCGGGAGGGACAATGAGCAGTTCTTC. This codes for CASSPGRGGRDNEQFF. Full variable domain (rest looked up from reference TRBV18 and TRBJ2-1): NAGVMQNPRHLVRRRGQEARLRCSPMKGHSHVYWYRQLPEEGLKFMVYLQKENIIDESGMPKERFSAEFPKEGPSILRIQQVVRGDSAAYFCASSPGRGGRDNEQFFGPGTRLTVL.

This clone came up a few times. The chain recombines TRBV2 with TRBJ2-2; 12 nucleotides agree with TRBD2. This CDR3 contains 15 residues. The ends lost 7 bases at V and 4 bases at J; junction bases unmatched: 4. Germline assignment: CDR1 SNHLY and CDR2 FYNNEI. DNA of the CDR3: TGTGCCAGCACTCCGACTAGCGGGAGCACCGGGGAGCTGTTTTTT. Its translation: CASTPTSGSTGELFF.

The V gene is TRBV2, the J gene TRBJ2-7; D is perhaps TRBD2 (7 bases). This CDR3 has 14 residues. The V gene lost 7 bases and the J gene lost 0 bases, with 13 bases spanning the gap. CDR1 and CDR2 (germline): SNHLY, FYNNEI. The CDR3 nucleotides are TGTGCCAGCAAGGGGGGGGGACTCTCCTACGAGCAGTACTTC. Amino acids: CASKGGGLSYEQYF.

Of note for this clone: A clone one base away is much larger, so this may be a read error. V usage is TRBV2 and J usage is TRBJ1-1; weak D call: TRBD1 (5 bases). The CDR3 consists of 13 residues. The V and J ends lost 5 bases and 1 base respectively, with 8 bases between them. CDR1 SNHLY and CDR2 FYNNEI come from the germline V gene. The CDR3 DNA reads as TGTGCCAGCAGTTCGCAGGGGAACACTGAAGCTTTCTTT. Translated, it gives CASSSQGNTEAFF. Combining the CDR3 with reference TRBV2 and TRBJ1-1 gives the whole variable domain EPEVTQTPSHQVTQMGQEVILRCVPISNHLYFYWYRQILGQKVEFLVSFYNNEISEKSEIFDDQFSVERPDGSNFTLKIRSTKLEDSAMYFCASSSQGNTEAFFGQGTRLTVV.

This clone was seen just once. The chain carries TRBV2 and TRBJ2-1, with TRBD2 matching 12 bases. The length of the CDR3 is 17 residues. From germline, CDR1 is SNHLY and CDR2 FYNNEI. V gave up 7 bases and J gave up 4 bases; unmatched junction bases: 11. CDR3 protein: CASTQGLAGRGYNEQFF. The CDR3 region has the DNA TGTGCCAGCACCCAAGGACTAGCGGGACGAGGGTACAATGAGCAGTTCTTC.

Only a few counts were recorded for this clone. This chain links TRBV29-1 with TRBJ2-4; weak D call: TRBD2 (6 bases). Looked up from germline, CDR1 is SQVTM and CDR2 is ANQGSEA. CDR3 length: 13 residues. Trimming removed 7 bases at V and 2 bases at J, with 12 bases between. The chain's CDR3 is CSAGGGTKNIQYF. In DNA, the CDR3 is TGCAGCGCTGGGGGAGGAACCAAAAACATTCAGTACTTC.

The table lists this clone with a few counts. CDR3 bases: TGTGCCAGCAGTTACGAAGGAGGAGGCTACGAGCAGTACTTC. Its protein is CASSYEGGGYEQYF. The V call is TRBV6-2 or TRBV6-3, the J call TRBJ2-7; a possible D gene is TRBD2 (5 bases). From germline, CDR1 is MNHEY and CDR2 SVGEGT. The CDR3 runs to 14 residues. V dropped 2 bases and J dropped 3 bases, with 11 bases sitting between them.

In this sample, this clone turned up once. The chain joins TRBV28 to TRBJ2-5, with D unresolved. Trimming stripped 2 bases from V and 5 bases from J, with 12 bases between. This CDR3 is built from 14 residues. Germline V gene sequence: CDR1 MDHEN, CDR2 SYDVKM. This CDR3 reads CASSLSLRWETQYF. The DNA of the CDR3 is TGTGCCAGCAGTTTAAGTCTTAGATGGGAGACCCAGTACTTC.

V and J are TRBV3-1 (or the pseudogene TRBV3-2) and TRBJ2-3, with D perhaps TRBD1 (5 bases). Germline CDR1 reads LGHDT; CDR2 reads YNNKEL (reference sequence). V lost 2 bases to trimming and J lost 2 bases, with 8 bases between them. CDR3 length: 14 residues. The CDR3 nucleotides read TGTGCCAGCAGCCAATCGGACACCACAGATACGCAGTATTTT. Translation: CASSQSDTTDTQYF.